A single sample gave rise to the 20 T cell receptor beta chains below, sequenced in a study of cytomegalovirus exposure and HLA in healthy donors. The primer mix had 60 Vbeta and 13 Jbeta primers. Sequencing used immunoSEQ multiplex PCR; TCRdb keeps in-frame clones, though not all of them. The top ten clones hold about 3.9% of a sample with approximately 140,000 clones, roughly 76% of them seen once. Sequenced material: PBMCs. The receptors stem from a man between 18 and 29 years old in good health and CMV-seronegative.

The V gene is TRBV5-4, the J gene TRBJ2-7; 8 bases are a match to TRBD1. This CDR3 has 14 amino acids. V shed 4 bases and J 3 bases; nucleotides not matched to a gene: 6. The germline V gene has CDR1 SGHNT and CDR2 YYREEE (reference sequence). The CDR3 reads CASSPRDRSYEQYF. CDR3 DNA: TGTGCCAGCAGCCCCCGGGACAGGAGCTACGAGCAGTACTTC.

This clone has a single count. The rearrangement joins TRBV7-2 to TRBJ2-1; TRBD1 agrees at 9 bases. Per germline, CDR1 SGHTA and CDR2 FQGNSA. The junction had 18 bases not matched to a gene; V was cut back by 5 bases and J by 7 bases. The CDR3 has 18 residues. The CDR3 sequence: CASSNPAGWTGVQNEQFF. The CDR3 DNA reads as TGTGCCAGCAGCAACCCAGCAGGTTGGACAGGGGTACAGAATGAGCAGTTCTTC.

The J gene is TRBJ2-3, the V gene TRBV6-5; D uncertain. The CDR3 length is 12 residues. The V end was cut by 4 bases, the J end by 2 bases, with 4 bases between. Germline V gene lookup returns CDR1 MNHEY and CDR2 SVGAGI. In DNA, the CDR3 is TGTGCCAGCAGTTCTCCCACAGATACGCAGTATTTT. Protein sequence: CASSSPTDTQYF.

This clone was seen a single time. This chain connects TRBV19 to TRBJ1-5; the match to TRBD1 covers 7 bases. V was clipped by 7 bases and J by 0 bases; unmatched bases: 18. Germline CDR1 reads LNHDA; CDR2 reads SQIVND (reference sequence). The CDR3 extends over 19 amino acids. CDR3 protein: CASTPTRIDRANSNQPQHF. The CDR3 DNA sequence: TGTGCCAGTACCCCAACACGGATCGACAGGGCGAATAGCAATCAGCCCCAGCATTTT.

The chain combines TRBV6-5 with TRBJ2-2; 9 bases are a match to TRBD1. This CDR3 is built from 15 residues. CDR1 is MNHEY and CDR2 is SVGAGI in the germline V gene. Germline trimming cut 6 bases from V and 1 base from J; bases unmatched to any gene: 3. The CDR3 reads CASRKDRGNTGELFF. The CDR3 DNA sequence: TGTGCCAGCAGGAAGGACAGGGGGAACACCGGGGAGCTGTTTTTT.

The gene calls are TRBV11-3 and TRBJ2-1, with D perhaps TRBD1 (5 bases). This CDR3 has 15 amino acids. V was trimmed by 3 bases and J by 1 base, leaving 10 bases between them. Germline CDR1 is SGHNT and CDR2 is YENEEA. The CDR3 loop is CASSLGRGSYNEQFF. The CDR3 DNA reads as TGTGCCAGCAGCTTGGGAAGGGGATCCTACAATGAGCAGTTCTTC.

The chain couples TRBV5-5 to TRBJ1-5; D unclear. The CDR3 length is 14 residues. Trimming cost V 0 bases and J 4 bases, with 8 bases left between them. CDR1 SGHKS and CDR2 YYEKEE come from the germline V gene (reference sequence). The CDR3 loop reads CASSLGLVNQPQHF. The CDR3 nucleotides read TGTGCCAGCAGCTTGGGGCTAGTTAATCAGCCCCAGCATTTT.

This clone was observed a few times. The chain employs TRBV6-1 and TRBJ2-5; TRBD1 might be the D (6 bases). Germline V gives CDR1 MNHNS, CDR2 SASEGT. This CDR3 contains 15 residues. Trimming left V 4 bases short and J 6 bases short, with 18 bases between. The DNA of the CDR3 is TGTGCCAGCAGTGGTCCAGGGGAAAGATTGAAGACCCAGTACTTC. Protein: CASSGPGERLKTQYF.

This chain joins TRBV5-1 and TRBJ1-2, with a tentative D call TRBD1 (5 bases). Germline loops: CDR1 SGHRS, CDR2 YFSETQ. CDR3 length: 15 amino acids. The V and J ends lost 2 bases and 0 bases respectively, with 11 bases between them. The CDR3 nucleotides read TGCGCCAGCAGCTTACTAACAGGAACTAACTATGGCTACACCTTC. Its translation is CASSLLTGTNYGYTF.

This clone has just a few counts. The gene calls are TRBV4-1 and TRBJ1-4; D gene uncertain. This CDR3 contains 14 residues. V was pared by 5 bases and J by 3 bases, with 10 bases between. Germline CDR1 and CDR2: MGHRA and YSYEKL. CDR3 sequence reads: CASSVSPPNEKLFF. Here the CDR3 DNA reads TGCGCCAGCAGCGTCTCTCCTCCTAATGAAAAACTGTTTTTT.

The chain has TRBV30 and TRBJ1-2; D may be TRBD1 (5 bases). V was pared by 3 bases and J by 5 bases, with 19 bases between. The length of the CDR3 is 15 residues. CDR1 is GTSNPN and CDR2 is SVGIG in the germline V gene (reference sequence). The CDR3 here is CAWSRRLQVLYGYTF. The DNA of the CDR3 is TGTGCCTGGAGCCGAAGGCTACAGGTCCTGTATGGCTACACCTTC. Together with reference TRBV30 and TRBJ1-2, the CDR3 gives the full variable domain: SQTIHQWPATLVQPVGSPLSLECTVEGTSNPNLYWYRQAAGRGLQLLFYSVGIGQISSEVPQNLSASRPQDRQFILSSKKLLLSDSGFYLCAWSRRLQVLYGYTFGSGTRLTVV.

This chain links TRBV5-1 with TRBJ2-2; 13 nucleotides match TRBD2. This CDR3 has 17 residues. CDR1 is SGHRS, CDR2 YFSETQ, per germline. J lost 2 bases, V lost 1 base, and 2 bases had no gene match. The CDR3 region is CASSLRTSGSNTGELFF. The CDR3 DNA reads TGCGCCAGCAGCTTGCGGACTAGCGGGAGTAACACCGGGGAGCTGTTTTTT.

V usage is TRBV19 and J usage is TRBJ1-5; D uncertain. The ends were cut back, 4 bases at V and 4 bases at J, with 20 bases in the middle. CDR3 length: 17 residues. The germline V gene has CDR1 LNHDA and CDR2 SQIVND (reference sequence). Written as DNA, the CDR3 is TGTGCCAGTAGTACCCACAGAGCCCCCATACGTAATCAGCCCCAGCATTTT. Amino acids: CASSTHRAPIRNQPQHF.

This sequence joins TRBV5-6 and TRBJ1-3, with D possibly TRBD1 on 6 matching bases. Germline CDR1 SGHDT, CDR2 YYEEEE. The V end lost 5 bases, the J end lost 0 bases, and 12 bases lay between the germline ends. There are 15 residues in the CDR3. CDR3: CASSVTGSSGNTIYF. CDR3 sequence (DNA): TGTGCCAGCAGTGTGACAGGCAGCTCTGGAAACACCATATATTTT.

The rearrangement links TRBV6-5 to TRBJ2-2; weak D call: TRBD1 (5 bases). This CDR3 is built from 14 residues. CDR1 MNHEY and CDR2 SVGAGI come from the germline V gene. Trimming pared 0 bases from V and 4 bases from J, leaving 6 bases between. CDR3 sequence reads: CASSYSQGTGELFF. CDR3 DNA: TGTGCCAGCAGTTACTCCCAGGGCACCGGGGAGCTGTTTTTT.

The genes are TRBV28 and TRBJ2-2; D is unresolved. The V and J ends lost 6 bases and 3 bases respectively, with 5 bases between them. The CDR3 has 12 residues. Germline CDR1 reads MDHEN; CDR2 reads SYDVKM. The CDR3 coding sequence is TGTGCCAGCAGCCAGTACACCGGGGAGCTGTTTTTT. Encoded protein: CASSQYTGELFF.

The chain links TRBV5-1 to TRBJ2-1; possibly TRBD2 for D (7 bases). Per germline, CDR1 SGHRS and CDR2 YFSETQ. V was pared by 1 base and J by 4 bases, with 12 bases between. The length of the CDR3 is 15 residues. DNA of the CDR3: TGCGCCAGCAGCTTGTTCGCGGGGGCGTACAATGAGCAGTTCTTC. Translation: CASSLFAGAYNEQFF. Together with reference TRBV5-1 and TRBJ2-1, the CDR3 gives the full variable domain: KAGVTQTPRYLIKTRGQQVTLSCSPISGHRSVSWYQQTPGQGLQFLFEYFSETQRNKGNFPGRFSGRQFSNSRSEMNVSTLELGDSALYLCASSLFAGAYNEQFFGPGTRLTVL.

The chain has TRBV19 and TRBJ1-4; 7 nucleotides agree with TRBD1. The length of the CDR3 is 13 residues. Per the germline V gene, CDR1 is LNHDA and CDR2 is SQIVND (reference sequence). V trimming: 5 bases; J trimming: 8 bases; junction bases outside the gene matches: 5. The CDR3 sequence: CASSGQGEEKLFF. The CDR3 DNA reads as TGTGCCAGTAGTGGGCAGGGGGAGGAAAAACTGTTTTTT.

The J gene is TRBJ2-5, the V gene TRBV9; TRBD1 agrees at 8 bases. The DNA end is a closer match to TRBJ2-7, so the J assignment may be wrong. The CDR3 runs to 14 residues. Germline lookup yields CDR1 SGDLS and CDR2 YYNGEE. The CDR3 coding sequence is TGTGCCAGCAGCGAGGACAGGGAGGCCTACGAGCAGTACTTC. This gives the protein CASSEDREAYEQYF.

On this clone: The junction does not match germline at one end; this may be a read error. DNA of the CDR3: TGTTCCAGCAGCCCACAGGGGGGGACCCAGTACTTC. Translated: CSSSPQGGTQYF. The chain is built from TRBV7-9 and TRBJ2-5; 8 nucleotides match TRBD1. Germline CDR1 reads SEHNR; CDR2 reads FQNEAQ (reference sequence). This CDR3 contains 12 residues.